Given below is one T cell receptor beta chain in context. The entry originates in a study of T cells in narcolepsy. Sequenced by immunoSEQ multiplex PCR; TCRdb stores in-frame clones only, minus some. Of 30,000 or so clones in the sample, approximately 79% were seen once. After removal of 7 bases from V and 2 bases from J, the junction contained 8 bases not matched to a gene. The CDR3 extends over 14 amino acids. Germline V gene lookup returns CDR1 SQVTM and CDR2 ANQGSEA. Sequenced: memory (CD45RA-) CD4+ T cells from blood. The source of this sequence is a human donor in good health. The chain combines TRBV29-1 with TRBJ1-2; the match to TRBD1 covers 9 bases. The CDR3 sequence: CSAIRTGENYGYTF. Here the CDR3 DNA reads TGCAGCGCAATTCGGACAGGGGAAAACTATGGCTACACCTTC.